A selection of T cell receptor beta chains follows, all from one sample in a study of blood T cell repertoires in COVID-19. Only in-frame clones appear in the TCRdb table, and some are missing; sequencing was by immunoSEQ multiplex PCR. The table shows about 100,000 clones, with approximately 90% occurring only once. The sample comprised peripheral blood. Source of these receptors: a man in his 60s with acute or convalescent COVID-19. The CDR3 runs from the conserved cysteine through the conserved F or W. A D gene is named only where the DNA matches it firmly. Expanded clones are given a class, and other clones once, few, many or no size at all.

V	size	J	D	DNA	CDR3
TRBV7-3	-	TRBJ2-2	TRBD2	TGTGCCAGCAGCTTAAGGTTTCCCTGGCGGGAGTTGTCGAACACCGGGGAGCTGTTTTTT	CASSLRFPWRELSNTGELFF
TRBV3-1/TRBV3-2	few	TRBJ1-1	-	TGTGCCAGCAGCCAAGATAGGGGGAGGGGGGCTTTCTTT	CASSQDRGRGAFF
TRBV9	once	TRBJ1-4	TRBD1	TGTGCCAGCAGCGCCGGGACAGGGAACCGTGAAAAACTGTTTTTT	CASSAGTGNREKLFF
TRBV6-1	once	TRBJ2-7	TRBD2	TGTGCCAGCAGTGATGGGGGAGGGCCCTACGAGCAGTACTTC	CASSDGGGPYEQYF
TRBV30	once	TRBJ1-3	-	TGTGCCCTTCGGGACACCGGAAACACCATATATTTT	CALRDTGNTIYF
TRBV9	-	TRBJ2-3	-	TGTGCCAGCAGCCTAGGAACAGGGATTGGTACTAGCACAGATACGCAGTATTTT	CASSLGTGIGTSTDTQYF
TRBV2	-	TRBJ1-5	TRBD1	TGTGCCAGCAGGTCCGGGACAGGCAAAAAGTGGCAGCCCCAGCATTTT	CASRSGTGKKWQPQHF
TRBV11-3	-	TRBJ1-1	TRBD1	TGTGCCAGCAGTCTCGGCATGGGACAGCCCCCTCGGGCTTTCTTT	CASSLGMGQPPRAFF
TRBV10-3	-	TRBJ2-4	TRBD2	TGTGCCATCAGCGGGACTAGCGGAGGAGGGGGTAAAAACATTCAGTACTTC	CAISGTSGGGGKNIQYF
TRBV2	-	TRBJ1-5	-	TGTGCCAGCACTAAACTCGAGGAGGGGCAGCCCCAGCATTTT	CASTKLEEGQPQHF
TRBV19	-	TRBJ2-4	TRBD2	TGTGCCAGTAGGGGAGCGGGAGGGGCAAACATTCAGTACTTC	CASRGAGGANIQYF
TRBV30	-	TRBJ2-6	TRBD1	TGTGCCTCCACGGGGACAGGGGGCCCTGGGGCCAACGTCCTGACTTTC	CASTGTGGPGANVLTF
TRBV23-1	-	TRBJ1-4	-	TGCGCCAGCAGTCCGGACAGTTATGGTGAAAAACTGTTTTTT	CASSPDSYGEKLFF
TRBV29-1	-	TRBJ1-3	-	TGCAGCGTTGACGGCTCTGGAAACACCATATATTTT	CSVDGSGNTIYF
TRBV19	-	TRBJ1-1	-	TGTGCCAGTAGTATAGAATTTCAGGGGAGGAACACTGAAGCTTTCTTT	CASSIEFQGRNTEAFF
TRBV24-1	once	TRBJ2-7	TRBD2	TGTGCCACCAGTGAAAGTGGACTAGCGGGGGGATACGAGCAGTACTTC	CATSESGLAGGYEQYF
TRBV27	-	TRBJ1-1	-	TGTGCCAGCAGTATGATCGGGTGGGGAGACACTGAAGCTTTCTTT	CASSMIGWGDTEAFF
TRBV5-8	-	TRBJ1-2	TRBD1	TGTGCCAGCAGCTACCGGACAGGGGGACGGTTGTTCTATGGCTACACCTTC	CASSYRTGGRLFYGYTF
TRBV11-3	-	TRBJ2-3	TRBD1	TGTGCCAGCAGTCCAATGACAGGGATTGGGACAGATACGCAGTATTTT	CASSPMTGIGTDTQYF
TRBV10-1	few	TRBJ2-5	TRBD1	TGCGCCAGCAGCTTAACAGGGACAGAGCAAGAGACCCAGTACTTC	CASSLTGTEQETQYF
TRBV5-1	-	TRBJ1-5	-	TGCGCCAGCAGCTTTACCGAACCGGGACATAGCAATCAGCCCCAGCATTTT	CASSFTEPGHSNQPQHF
TRBV11-3	-	TRBJ2-1	TRBD2	TGTGCCAGCAGCTTTGCGGGAGGGGATGAGCAGTTCTTC	CASSFAGGDEQFF
TRBV7-6	-	TRBJ1-2	-	TGTGCCAGCAGCTTAGACGAGAATTCGGGCTACACCTTC	CASSLDENSGYTF
TRBV19	-	TRBJ2-3	-	TGTGCCAGTACCCCGACAGGGCCCGGGGGTACGCAGTATTTT	CASTPTGPGGTQYF
TRBV3-1/TRBV3-2	-	TRBJ1-1	-	TGTGCCAGCAGCCAAGTCAGTCCGGCGGGTGAAGCTTTCTTT	CASSQVSPAGEAFF
TRBV5-1	-	TRBJ2-3	TRBD2	TGCGCCAGCAGCCGGGGACTAGCGGGTCTTGCAGCGGATACGCAGTATTTT	CASSRGLAGLAADTQYF
TRBV10-2	-	TRBJ2-3	TRBD2	TGCGCCAGCAGTGCTGCGGGAGGGCGGGATACGCAGTATTTT	CASSAAGGRDTQYF
TRBV5-1	-	TRBJ2-5	TRBD2	TGCGCCAGCAGGCGACTAGCGGGAGAGGAGACCCAGTACTTC	CASRRLAGEETQYF
TRBV6-1	-	TRBJ1-2	TRBD1	TGTGCCAGCAGTGAGAATGACAGGGTAGCAGGCGGCTACACCTTC	CASSENDRVAGGYTF
TRBV2	-	TRBJ2-7	-	TGTGCCAGCAGTGAAATAGGGGAATCCTCCTACGAGCAGTACTTC	CASSEIGESSYEQYF
TRBV10-3	-	TRBJ1-5	TRBD1	TGTGCCATCAGGGACAGGGAGGCTCAGCCCCAGCATTTT	CAIRDREAQPQHF
TRBV3-1/TRBV3-2	-	TRBJ2-7	-	TGTGCCAGCAGCCAAGGGCGATCGCGGCTGAATGAGCAGTACTTC	CASSQGRSRLNEQYF
TRBV6-5	-	TRBJ1-6	TRBD1	TGTGCCAGCAGGGGACAGCCGAATAATTCACCCCTCCACTTT	CASRGQPNNSPLHF
TRBV21-1	-	TRBJ2-2	-	TGTGCCAGCAGCAAAGTTGAGACAGGCCCTAACACCGGGGAGCTGTTTTTT	CASSKVETGPNTGELFF
TRBV28	-	TRBJ2-1	-	TGTGCCAGCAGTTTAATTTTGCCGGGACTTACTTACAATGAGCAGTTCTTC	CASSLILPGLTYNEQFF